The TCR beta chain described here comes from a study of early T cells in non-severe SARS-CoV-2 infection. Study context: RNA in bulk from unsorted whole blood was sequenced, and chains were unpaired.

Trimming took 2 bases from V and 0 from J, leaving 8 bases between them. The CDR3 consists of 15 residues. Germline V gene data show CDR1 as SGHTA and CDR2 as FQGTGA. This clonotype has at least ten counts. The antigen remains unidentified. Study conclusions and caveats: The study's VDJdb matching favored anti-spike CD8 responses and missed private and CD4 specificities.

The protocol attached unique molecular identifiers to individual cDNA molecules. One entry per CDR3 protein, called by TCRdb with MiXCR from the 5' RACE reads. Here the sample spans 50,000 or so distinct CDR3 sequences, about 12% being singletons. Material: whole blood. The origin of this receptor is an adult who was a healthcare worker with PCR-confirmed SARS-CoV-2 infection or an uninfected control (not recorded which). The rearrangement joins TRBV7-3 to TRBJ2-1; D uncertain. The CDR3 DNA reads as TGTGCCAGCAGCTTACACAGCAGCTCCTACAATGAGCAGTTCTTC. Translated: CASSLHSSSYNEQFF.